The 7 T cell receptor beta chains presented below share a single source sample, sequenced in a study of identical twins. TCRdb processed the 5' RACE reads anew with MiXCR; each CDR3 protein has one entry. The sample holds 700,000 or so distinct CDR3 sequences; around 8.3% are singletons and the top ten take around 0.98%. The sample also formed part of further work on yellow fever vaccine responses in identical twins.

The sample consisted of PBMCs. Receptor source: a woman under 30 in good health.

In this sample, this clonotype turned up many times. CDR3 coding DNA: TGTGCCAGCACCTTTCTCCTCGGACTAGCCTCCTACGAGCAGTACTTC. Translation: CASTFLLGLASYEQYF. This chain links TRBV28 with TRBJ2-7; 8 nucleotides match TRBD2. V was clipped by 7 bases and J by 0 bases; unmatched bases: 11. Germline CDR1 and CDR2: MDHEN and SYDVKM. This CDR3 has 16 residues. The full variable domain, in which reference TRBV28 and TRBJ2-7 provide the parts outside the CDR3, is DVKVTQSSRYLVKRTGEKVFLECVQDMDHENMFWYRQDPGLGLRLIYFSYDVKMKEKGDIPEGYSVSREKKERFSLILESASTNQTSMYLCASTFLLGLASYEQYFGPGTRLTVT.

The sample holds a few counts of this clonotype. The gene calls are TRBV6-2 or TRBV6-3 and TRBJ2-2; 9 nucleotides align to TRBD1. Germline V gene sequence: CDR1 MNHEY, CDR2 SVGEGT. The V gene end was trimmed by 1 base and the J gene end by 2 bases; junction bases not matched to a gene: 20. The CDR3 extends over 22 amino acids. The CDR3 coding sequence is TGTGCCAGCAGTTACTGGAAGCGGAGGGACAGGGTCTCCCGTGTAAACACCGGGGAGCTGTTTTTT. Residues: CASSYWKRRDRVSRVNTGELFF.

The genes are TRBV29-1 and TRBJ2-7; D uncertain. Germline loops: CDR1 SQVTM, CDR2 ANQGSEA. The germline V and J ends were trimmed by 5 bases and 7 bases, with 9 bases remaining between them. The CDR3 has 10 amino acids. The CDR3 DNA sequence: TGCAGCGTTATCATTGGTGAGCAGTACTTC. It translates to CSVIIGEQYF.

J is TRBJ2-7 and V is TRBV6-5; 7 nucleotides agree with TRBD1. The CDR3 extends over 14 amino acids. The V gene end was trimmed by 0 bases and the J gene end by 3 bases; junction bases not matched to a gene: 2. Germline V gives CDR1 MNHEY, CDR2 SVGAGI. The CDR3 DNA is TGTGCCAGCAGTTACTCGGACAGGCTCTACGAGCAGTACTTC. Amino acid sequence: CASSYSDRLYEQYF.

This clonotype was seen only a few times. As DNA, the CDR3 is TGTGCCAGCAGGAACAGGGGGCAGGCCGGGGAGCTGTTTTTT. Its translation: CASRNRGQAGELFF. J is TRBJ2-2 and V is TRBV28, with TRBD1 identical over 9 bases. Germline V gives CDR1 MDHEN, CDR2 SYDVKM. The ends lost 6 bases at V and 6 bases at J; junction bases unmatched: 5. CDR3 length equals 14 residues.

The chain is built from TRBV7-9 and TRBJ1-5, with TRBD1 matching over 8 bases. The CDR3 runs to 15 residues. From germline, CDR1 is SEHNR and CDR2 FQNEAQ (reference sequence). The V segment lost 1 base and the J segment 4 bases; nucleotides outside the gene matches: 3. CDR3 nucleotides: TGTGCCAGCAGCTTAGATGGGACAGGAAATCAGCCCCAGCATTTT. This sequence encodes CASSLDGTGNQPQHF.

The V and J genes are TRBV7-2 and TRBJ2-7; unclear D gene. V lost 3 bases and J lost 6, with 9 bases in between. Germline assignment: CDR1 SGHTA and CDR2 FQGNSA. The CDR3 covers 12 residues. The DNA of the CDR3 is TGTGCCAGCAGCTTCAATAGTGGCGAGCAGTACTTC. This codes for CASSFNSGEQYF.